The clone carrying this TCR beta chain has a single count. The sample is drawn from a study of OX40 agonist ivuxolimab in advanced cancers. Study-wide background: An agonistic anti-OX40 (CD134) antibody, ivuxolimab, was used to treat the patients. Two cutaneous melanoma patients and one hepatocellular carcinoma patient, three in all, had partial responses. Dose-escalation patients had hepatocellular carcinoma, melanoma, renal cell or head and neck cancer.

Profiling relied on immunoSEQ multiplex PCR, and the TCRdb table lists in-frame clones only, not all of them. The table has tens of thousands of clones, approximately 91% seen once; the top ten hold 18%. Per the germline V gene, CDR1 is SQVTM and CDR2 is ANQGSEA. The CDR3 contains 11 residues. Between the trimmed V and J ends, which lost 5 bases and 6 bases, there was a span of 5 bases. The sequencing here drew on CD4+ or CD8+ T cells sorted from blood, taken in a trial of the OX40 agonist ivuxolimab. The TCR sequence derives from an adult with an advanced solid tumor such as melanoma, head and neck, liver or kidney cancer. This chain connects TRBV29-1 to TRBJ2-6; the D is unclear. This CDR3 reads CSVNTANVLTF. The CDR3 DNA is TGCAGCGTTAATACGGCCAACGTCCTGACTTTC.